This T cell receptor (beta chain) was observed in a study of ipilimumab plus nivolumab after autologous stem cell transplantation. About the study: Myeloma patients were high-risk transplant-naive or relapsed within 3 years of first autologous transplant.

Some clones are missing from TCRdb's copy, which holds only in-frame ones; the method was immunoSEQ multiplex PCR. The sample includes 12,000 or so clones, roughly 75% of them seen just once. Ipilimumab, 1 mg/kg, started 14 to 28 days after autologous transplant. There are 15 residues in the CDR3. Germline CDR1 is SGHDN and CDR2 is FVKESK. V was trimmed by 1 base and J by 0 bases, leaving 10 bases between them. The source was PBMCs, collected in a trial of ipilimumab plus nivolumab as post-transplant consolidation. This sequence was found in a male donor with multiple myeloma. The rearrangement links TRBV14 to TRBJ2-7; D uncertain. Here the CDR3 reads CASSQGFRSSYEQYF. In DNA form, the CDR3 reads TGTGCCAGCAGCCAAGGCTTTCGGAGCTCCTACGAGCAGTACTTC. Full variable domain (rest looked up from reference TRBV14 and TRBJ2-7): EAGVTQFPSHSVIEKGQTVTLRCDPISGHDNLYWYRRVMGKEIKFLLHFVKESKQDESGMPNNRFLAERTGGTYSTLKVQPAELEDSGVYFCASSQGFRSSYEQYFGPGTRLTVT.